The T cell receptor (beta chain) described here comes from a study of cytomegalovirus exposure and HLA in healthy donors. The V segment lost 9 bases and the J segment 3 bases; nucleotides outside the gene matches: 5. Germline V CDR1 and CDR2: LNHDA, SQIVND (reference sequence). This CDR3 has 13 residues. Donors were ostensibly healthy at sampling, although undocumented immune exposures were probable. Primers: 60 Vbeta forward and 13 Jbeta reverse. Sequencing was performed with immunoSEQ multiplex PCR; in TCRdb, only in-frame clones are kept and a portion is missing. Found here are some 190,000 clones, around 90% of them singletons; the top ten hold 1.5% to 2%.

This TCR came from a woman between 18 and 30 years old in good health and CMV-seronegative. The sequencing sample was made of PBMCs. This chain connects TRBV19 to TRBJ1-5; 7 bases match TRBD1. The CDR3 nucleotides read TGTGCCAGCAAGACAGGGCCCAATCAGCCCCAGCATTTT. Amino acids: CASKTGPNQPQHF.